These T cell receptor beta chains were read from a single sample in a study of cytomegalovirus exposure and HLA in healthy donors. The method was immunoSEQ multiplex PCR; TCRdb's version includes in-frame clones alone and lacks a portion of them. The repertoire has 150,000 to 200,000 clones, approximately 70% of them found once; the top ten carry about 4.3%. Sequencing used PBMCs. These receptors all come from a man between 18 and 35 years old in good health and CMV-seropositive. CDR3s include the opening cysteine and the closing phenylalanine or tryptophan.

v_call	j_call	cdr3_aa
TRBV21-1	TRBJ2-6	CASSEGHELPGANVLTF
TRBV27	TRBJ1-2	CASSLSRTGLYGYTF
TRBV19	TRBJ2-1	CASLGGSLSYNEQFF
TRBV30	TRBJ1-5	CAWSVSFRGGYSNQPQHF
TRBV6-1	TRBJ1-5	CASSPRQGDQPQHF
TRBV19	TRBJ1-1	CASSPGGLRETAFF
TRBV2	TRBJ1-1	CASSRQGNTEAFF
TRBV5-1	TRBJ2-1	CASSLDRLGNEQFF
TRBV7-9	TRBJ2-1	CASSLADQGDYNEQFF
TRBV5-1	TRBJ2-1	CASSLGGQIKGAYNEQFF
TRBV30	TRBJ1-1	CAWSVRVNGEAFF
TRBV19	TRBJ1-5	CASRPQGNKPQHF